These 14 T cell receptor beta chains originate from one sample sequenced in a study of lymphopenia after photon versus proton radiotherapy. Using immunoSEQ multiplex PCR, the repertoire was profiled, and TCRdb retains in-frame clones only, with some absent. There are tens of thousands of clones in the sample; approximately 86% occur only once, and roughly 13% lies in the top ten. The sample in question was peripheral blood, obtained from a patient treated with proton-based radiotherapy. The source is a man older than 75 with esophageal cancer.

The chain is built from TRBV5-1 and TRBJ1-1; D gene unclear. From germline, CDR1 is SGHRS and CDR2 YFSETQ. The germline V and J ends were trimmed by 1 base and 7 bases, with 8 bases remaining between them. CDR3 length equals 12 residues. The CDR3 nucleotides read TGCGCCAGCAGCTTGCCAGACCTTGAAGCTTTCTTT. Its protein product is CASSLPDLEAFF.

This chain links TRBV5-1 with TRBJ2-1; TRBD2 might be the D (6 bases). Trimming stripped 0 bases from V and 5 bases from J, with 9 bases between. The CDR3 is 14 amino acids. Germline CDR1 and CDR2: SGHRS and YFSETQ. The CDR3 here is CASSLDGGHNEQFF. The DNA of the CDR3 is TGCGCCAGCAGCTTGGACGGAGGGCACAATGAGCAGTTCTTC. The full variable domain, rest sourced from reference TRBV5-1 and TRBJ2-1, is KAGVTQTPRYLIKTRGQQVTLSCSPISGHRSVSWYQQTPGQGLQFLFEYFSETQRNKGNFPGRFSGRQFSNSRSEMNVSTLELGDSALYLCASSLDGGHNEQFFGPGTRLTVL.

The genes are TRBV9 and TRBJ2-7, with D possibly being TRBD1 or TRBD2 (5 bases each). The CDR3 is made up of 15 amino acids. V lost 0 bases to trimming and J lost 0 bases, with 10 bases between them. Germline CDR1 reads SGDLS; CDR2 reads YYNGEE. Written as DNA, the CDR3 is TGTGCCAGCAGCGTAGCTACGGGACCCTCCTACGAGCAGTACTTC. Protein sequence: CASSVATGPSYEQYF.

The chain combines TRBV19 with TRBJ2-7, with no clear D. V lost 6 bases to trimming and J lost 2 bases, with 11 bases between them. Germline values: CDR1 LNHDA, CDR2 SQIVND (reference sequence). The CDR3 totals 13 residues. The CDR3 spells CASRPTLAYEQYF. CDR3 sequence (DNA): TGTGCCAGTAGGCCGACCCTCGCCTACGAGCAGTACTTC.

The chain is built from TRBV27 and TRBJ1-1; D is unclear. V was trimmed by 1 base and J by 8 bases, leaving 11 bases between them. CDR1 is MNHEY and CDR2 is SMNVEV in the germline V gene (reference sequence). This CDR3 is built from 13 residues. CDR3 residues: CASSLYISGEAFF. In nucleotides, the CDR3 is TGTGCCAGCAGTTTATATATCTCGGGCGAAGCTTTCTTT.

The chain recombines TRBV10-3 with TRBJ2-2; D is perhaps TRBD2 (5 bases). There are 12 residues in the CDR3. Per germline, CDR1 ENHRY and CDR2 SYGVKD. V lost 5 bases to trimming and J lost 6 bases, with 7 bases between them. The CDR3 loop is CAISQEAGELFF. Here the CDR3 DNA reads TGTGCCATCAGTCAGGAGGCCGGGGAGCTGTTTTTT.

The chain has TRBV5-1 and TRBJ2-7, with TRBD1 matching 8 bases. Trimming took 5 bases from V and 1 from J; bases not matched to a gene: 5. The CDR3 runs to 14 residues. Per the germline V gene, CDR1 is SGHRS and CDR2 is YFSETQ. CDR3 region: CASSGQGSSYEQYF. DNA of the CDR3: TGCGCCAGCAGTGGACAGGGCTCTTCCTACGAGCAGTACTTC. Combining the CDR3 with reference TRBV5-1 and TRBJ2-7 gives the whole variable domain KAGVTQTPRYLIKTRGQQVTLSCSPISGHRSVSWYQQTPGQGLQFLFEYFSETQRNKGNFPGRFSGRQFSNSRSEMNVSTLELGDSALYLCASSGQGSSYEQYFGPGTRLTVT.

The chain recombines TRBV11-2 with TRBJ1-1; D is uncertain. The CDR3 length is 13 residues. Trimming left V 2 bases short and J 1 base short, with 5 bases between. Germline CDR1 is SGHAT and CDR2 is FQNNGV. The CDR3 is CASSLQANTEAFF. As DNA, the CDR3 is TGTGCCAGCAGCTTACAAGCGAACACTGAAGCTTTCTTT.

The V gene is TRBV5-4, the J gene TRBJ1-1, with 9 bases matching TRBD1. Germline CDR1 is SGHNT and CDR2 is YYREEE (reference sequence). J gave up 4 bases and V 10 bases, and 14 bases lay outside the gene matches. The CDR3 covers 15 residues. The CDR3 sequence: CASRGQGGWVTEAFF. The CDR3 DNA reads TGTGCCTCGCGGGGACAGGGAGGGTGGGTCACTGAAGCTTTCTTT.

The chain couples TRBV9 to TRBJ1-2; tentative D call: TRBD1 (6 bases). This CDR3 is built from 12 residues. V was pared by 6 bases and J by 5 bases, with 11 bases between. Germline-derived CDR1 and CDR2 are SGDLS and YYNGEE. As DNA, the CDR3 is TGTGCCAGCACAAGGACAGCATATGGCTACACCTTC. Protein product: CASTRTAYGYTF.

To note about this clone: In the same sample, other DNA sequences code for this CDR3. In DNA form, the CDR3 reads TGTGCCATCAGTGAGAACAATCAGCCCCAGCATTTT. This translates into CAISENNQPQHF. V gene TRBV10-3 combines with J gene TRBJ1-5; D uncertain. The CDR3 extends over 12 amino acids. Germline V gene sequence: CDR1 ENHRY, CDR2 SYGVKD. The V and J ends lost 2 bases and 3 bases respectively, with 2 bases between them.

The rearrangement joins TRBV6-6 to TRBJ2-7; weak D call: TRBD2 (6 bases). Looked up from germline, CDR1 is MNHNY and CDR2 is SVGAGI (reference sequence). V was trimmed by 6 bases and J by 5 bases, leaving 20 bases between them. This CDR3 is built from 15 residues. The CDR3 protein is CASSRLAGRGDEQYF. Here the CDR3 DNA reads TGTGCCAGCAGCCGATTGGCGGGGCGCGGCGACGAGCAGTACTTC.

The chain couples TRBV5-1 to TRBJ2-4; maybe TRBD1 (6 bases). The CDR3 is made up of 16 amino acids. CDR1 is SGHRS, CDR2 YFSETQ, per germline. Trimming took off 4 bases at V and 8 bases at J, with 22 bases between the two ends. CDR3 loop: CASSAMTQGEGDIQYF. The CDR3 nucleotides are TGCGCCAGCAGCGCTATGACACAGGGAGAAGGGGACATTCAGTACTTC.

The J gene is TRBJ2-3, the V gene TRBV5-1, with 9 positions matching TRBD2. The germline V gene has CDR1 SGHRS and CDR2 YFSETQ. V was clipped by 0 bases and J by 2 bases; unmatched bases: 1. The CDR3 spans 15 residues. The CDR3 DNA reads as TGCGCCAGCAGCTTGGGACTAGCGGACACAGATACGCAGTATTTT. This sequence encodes CASSLGLADTDTQYF.